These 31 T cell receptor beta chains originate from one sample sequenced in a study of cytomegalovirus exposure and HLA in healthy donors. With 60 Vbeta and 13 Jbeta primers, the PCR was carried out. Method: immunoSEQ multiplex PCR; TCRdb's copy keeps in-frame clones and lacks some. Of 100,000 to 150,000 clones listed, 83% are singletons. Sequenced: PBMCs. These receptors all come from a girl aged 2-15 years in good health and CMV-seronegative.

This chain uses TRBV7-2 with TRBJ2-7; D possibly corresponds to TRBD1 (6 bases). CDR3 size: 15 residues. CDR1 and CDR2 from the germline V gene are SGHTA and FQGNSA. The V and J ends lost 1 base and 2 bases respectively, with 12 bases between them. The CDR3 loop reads CASSLEGTTTYEQYF. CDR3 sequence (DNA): TGTGCCAGCAGCTTAGAAGGGACAACGACCTACGAGCAGTACTTC.

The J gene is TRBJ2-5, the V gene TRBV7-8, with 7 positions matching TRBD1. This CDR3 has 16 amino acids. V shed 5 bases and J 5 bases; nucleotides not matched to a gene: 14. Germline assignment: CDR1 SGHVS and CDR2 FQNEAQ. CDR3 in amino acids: CASSTPVEGGEETQYF. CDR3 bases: TGTGCCAGCAGCACCCCCGTCGAAGGGGGCGAGGAGACCCAGTACTTC.

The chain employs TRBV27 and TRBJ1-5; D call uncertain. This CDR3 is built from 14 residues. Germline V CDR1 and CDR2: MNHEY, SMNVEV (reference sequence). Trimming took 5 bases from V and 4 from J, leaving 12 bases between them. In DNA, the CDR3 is TGTGCCAGCAGTACCGCGGGATCTAATCAGCCCCAGCATTTT. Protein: CASSTAGSNQPQHF.

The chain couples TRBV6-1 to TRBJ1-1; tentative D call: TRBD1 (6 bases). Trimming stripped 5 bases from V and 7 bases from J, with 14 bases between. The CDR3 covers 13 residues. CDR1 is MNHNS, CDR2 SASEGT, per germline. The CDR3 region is CASSRGQINEAFF. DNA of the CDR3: TGTGCCAGCAGTCGGGGACAAATCAATGAAGCTTTCTTT.

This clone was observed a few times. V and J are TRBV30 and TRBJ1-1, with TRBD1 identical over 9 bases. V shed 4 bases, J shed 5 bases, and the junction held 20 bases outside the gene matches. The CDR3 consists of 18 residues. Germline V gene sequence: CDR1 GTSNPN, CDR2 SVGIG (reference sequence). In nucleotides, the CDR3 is TGTGCCTGGACCACCAACAGGGGGCTATATATGGTCGAAACTGAAGCTTTCTTT. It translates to CAWTTNRGLYMVETEAFF.

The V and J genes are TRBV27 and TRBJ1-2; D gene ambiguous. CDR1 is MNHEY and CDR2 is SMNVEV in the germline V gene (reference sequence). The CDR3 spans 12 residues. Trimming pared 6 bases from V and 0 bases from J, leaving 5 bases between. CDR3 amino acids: CASSPPNYGYTF. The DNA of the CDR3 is TGTGCCAGCAGCCCTCCTAACTATGGCTACACCTTC.

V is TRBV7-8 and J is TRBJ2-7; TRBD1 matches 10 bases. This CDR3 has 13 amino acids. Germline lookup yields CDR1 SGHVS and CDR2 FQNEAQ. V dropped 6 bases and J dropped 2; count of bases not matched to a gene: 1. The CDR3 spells CASRDRGAYEQYF. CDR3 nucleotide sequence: TGTGCCAGCAGGGACAGGGGGGCCTACGAGCAGTACTTC.

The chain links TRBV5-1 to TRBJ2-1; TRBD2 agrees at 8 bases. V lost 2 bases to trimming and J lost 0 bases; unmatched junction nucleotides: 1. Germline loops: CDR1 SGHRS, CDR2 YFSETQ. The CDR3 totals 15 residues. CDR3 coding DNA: TGCGCCAGCAGCTTTGGGACTAGCTCCTACAATGAGCAGTTCTTC. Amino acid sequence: CASSFGTSSYNEQFF.

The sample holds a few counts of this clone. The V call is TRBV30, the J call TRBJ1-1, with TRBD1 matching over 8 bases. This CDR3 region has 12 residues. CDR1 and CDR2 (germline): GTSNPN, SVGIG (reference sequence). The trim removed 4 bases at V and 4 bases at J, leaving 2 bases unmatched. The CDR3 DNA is TGTGCCTGGACTACAGGGGGCACTGAAGCTTTCTTT. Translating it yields CAWTTGGTEAFF.

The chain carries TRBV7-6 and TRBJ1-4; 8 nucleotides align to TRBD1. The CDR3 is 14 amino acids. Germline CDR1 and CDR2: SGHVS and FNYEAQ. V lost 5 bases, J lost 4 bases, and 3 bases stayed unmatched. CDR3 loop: CASSPTGVNEKLFF. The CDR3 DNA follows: TGTGCCAGCAGCCCGACAGGGGTTAATGAAAAACTGTTTTTT.

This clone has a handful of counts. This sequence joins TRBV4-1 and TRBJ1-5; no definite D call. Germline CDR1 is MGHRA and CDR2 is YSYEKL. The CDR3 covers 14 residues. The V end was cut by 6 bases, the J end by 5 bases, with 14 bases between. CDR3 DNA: TGCGCCAGCAGTCTGATAAGTGGAGATCAGCCCCAGCATTTT. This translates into CASSLISGDQPQHF.

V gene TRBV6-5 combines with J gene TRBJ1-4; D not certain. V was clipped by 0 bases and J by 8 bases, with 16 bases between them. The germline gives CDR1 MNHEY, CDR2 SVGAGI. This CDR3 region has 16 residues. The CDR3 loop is CASSYSILRVEEKLFF. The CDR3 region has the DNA TGTGCCAGCAGTTACTCAATTCTGAGGGTTGAGGAAAAACTGTTTTTT.

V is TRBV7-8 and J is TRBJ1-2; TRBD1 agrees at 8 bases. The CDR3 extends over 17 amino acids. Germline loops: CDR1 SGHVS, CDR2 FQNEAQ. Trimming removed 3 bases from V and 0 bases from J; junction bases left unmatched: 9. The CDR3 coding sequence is TGTGCCAGCAGCTTCGGACAGGGACAAGACCCTAACTATGGCTACACCTTC. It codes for CASSFGQGQDPNYGYTF.

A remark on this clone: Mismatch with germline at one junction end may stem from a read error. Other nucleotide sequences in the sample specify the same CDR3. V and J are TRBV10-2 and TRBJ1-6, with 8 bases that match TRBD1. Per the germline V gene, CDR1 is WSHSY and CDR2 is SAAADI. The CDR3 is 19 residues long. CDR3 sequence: CASSEAPGQASSYNSPLHF. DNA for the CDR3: TGCGCCAGCAGTGAGGCCCCGGGACAGGCGAGCTCCTATAATTCGCCCCTCCACTTT.

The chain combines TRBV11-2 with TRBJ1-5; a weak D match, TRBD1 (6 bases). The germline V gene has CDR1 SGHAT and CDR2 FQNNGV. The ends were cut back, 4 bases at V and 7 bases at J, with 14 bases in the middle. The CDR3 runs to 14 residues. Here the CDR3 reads CASSSNTGRQPQHF. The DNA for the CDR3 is TGTGCCAGCAGCTCTAACACAGGGCGCCAGCCCCAGCATTTT.

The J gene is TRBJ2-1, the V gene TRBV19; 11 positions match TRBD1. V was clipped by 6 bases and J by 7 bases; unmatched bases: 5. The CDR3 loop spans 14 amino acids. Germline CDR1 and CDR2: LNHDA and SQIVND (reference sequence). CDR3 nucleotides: TGTGCCAGTAGCGGACAGGGGGCCTCTAATGAGCAGTTCTTC. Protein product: CASSGQGASNEQFF.

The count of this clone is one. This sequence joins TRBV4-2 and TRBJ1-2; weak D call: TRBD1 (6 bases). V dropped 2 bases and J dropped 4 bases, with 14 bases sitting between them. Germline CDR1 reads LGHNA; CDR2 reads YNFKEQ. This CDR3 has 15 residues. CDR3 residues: CASSQPQGSSYGYTF. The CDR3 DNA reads TGTGCCAGCAGCCAACCACAGGGTTCGAGCTATGGCTACACCTTC.

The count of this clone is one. CDR3 protein: CSVEDPALEEIAKNIQYF. The DNA of the CDR3 is TGCAGCGTTGAAGATCCGGCTCTAGAGGAAATAGCCAAAAACATTCAGTACTTC. The gene calls are TRBV29-1 and TRBJ2-4, with no clear D. V shed 0 bases and J shed 0 bases, with 18 bases lying between them. The CDR3 has 18 amino acids. Germline values: CDR1 SQVTM, CDR2 ANQGSEA. Full variable domain (outside the CDR3, taken from reference TRBV29-1 and TRBJ2-4): SAVISQKPSRDICQRGTSLTIQCQVDSQVTMMFWYRQQPGQSLTLIATANQGSEATYESGFVIDKFPISRPNLTFSTLTVSNMSPEDSSIYLCSVEDPALEEIAKNIQYFGAGTRLSVL.

The CDR3 reads CASSGTGIYGYTF. CDR3 DNA: TGTGCCAGCAGTGGAACAGGGATCTATGGCTACACCTTC. V and J are TRBV28 and TRBJ1-2, with TRBD1 as a possible D gene (6 bases). Germline-derived CDR1 and CDR2 are MDHEN and SYDVKM. The CDR3 runs 13 residues. Trimming left V 5 bases short and J 4 bases short, with 11 bases between.

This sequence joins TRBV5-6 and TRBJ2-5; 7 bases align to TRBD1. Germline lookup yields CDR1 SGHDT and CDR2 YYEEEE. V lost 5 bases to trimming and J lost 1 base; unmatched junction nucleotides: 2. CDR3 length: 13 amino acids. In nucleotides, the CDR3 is TGTGCCAGCAGTTGGGACAGCCAAGAGACCCAGTACTTC. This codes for CASSWDSQETQYF.

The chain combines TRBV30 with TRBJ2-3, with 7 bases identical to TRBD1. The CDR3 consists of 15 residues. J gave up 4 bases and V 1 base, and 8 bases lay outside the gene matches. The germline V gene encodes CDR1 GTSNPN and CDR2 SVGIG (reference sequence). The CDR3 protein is CAWSGNRGLADTQYF. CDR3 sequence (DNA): TGTGCCTGGAGTGGAAACAGGGGATTAGCAGATACGCAGTATTTT.

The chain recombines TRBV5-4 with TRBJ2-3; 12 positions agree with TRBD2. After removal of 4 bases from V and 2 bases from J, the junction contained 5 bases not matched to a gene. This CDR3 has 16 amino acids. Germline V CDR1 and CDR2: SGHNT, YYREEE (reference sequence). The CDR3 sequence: CASSKRTSGVTDTQYF. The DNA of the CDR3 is TGTGCCAGCAGCAAAAGGACTAGCGGGGTCACAGATACGCAGTATTTT.

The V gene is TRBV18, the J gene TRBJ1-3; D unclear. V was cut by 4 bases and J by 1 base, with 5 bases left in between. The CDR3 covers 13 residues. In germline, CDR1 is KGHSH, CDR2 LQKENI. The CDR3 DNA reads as TGTGCCAGCTCACTCGGGTCTGGAAACACCATATATTTT. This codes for CASSLGSGNTIYF.

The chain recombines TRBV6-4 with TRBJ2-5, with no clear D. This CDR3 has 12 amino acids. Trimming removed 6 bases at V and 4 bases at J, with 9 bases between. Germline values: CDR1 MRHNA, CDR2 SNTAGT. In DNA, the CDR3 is TGTGCCAGCAGCTTCCGACTAGAGACCCAGTACTTC. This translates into CASSFRLETQYF.

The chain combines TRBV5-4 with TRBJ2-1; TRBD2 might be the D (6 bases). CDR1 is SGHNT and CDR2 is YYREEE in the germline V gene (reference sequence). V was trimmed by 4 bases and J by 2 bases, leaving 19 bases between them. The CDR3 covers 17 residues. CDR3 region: CASSPAAGRLTYNEQFF. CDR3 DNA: TGTGCCAGCAGCCCCGCGGCAGGGAGGCTCACCTACAATGAGCAGTTCTTC.

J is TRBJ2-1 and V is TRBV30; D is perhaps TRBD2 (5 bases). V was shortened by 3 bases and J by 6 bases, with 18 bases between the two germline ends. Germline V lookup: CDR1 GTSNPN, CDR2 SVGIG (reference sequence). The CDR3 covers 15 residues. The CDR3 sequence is CAWRRAPLHLNEQFF. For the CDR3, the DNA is TGTGCCTGGAGGAGGGCTCCCCTTCATCTCAATGAGCAGTTCTTC.

In nucleotides, the CDR3 is TGTGCCAGCAGGGAGACGGATCTTTGGGAGACCCAGTACTTC. Translation gives CASRETDLWETQYF. The chain couples TRBV28 to TRBJ2-5; no clear D. Germline V CDR1 and CDR2: MDHEN, SYDVKM. The CDR3 totals 14 residues. The V and J ends lost 6 bases and 5 bases respectively, with 16 bases between them.

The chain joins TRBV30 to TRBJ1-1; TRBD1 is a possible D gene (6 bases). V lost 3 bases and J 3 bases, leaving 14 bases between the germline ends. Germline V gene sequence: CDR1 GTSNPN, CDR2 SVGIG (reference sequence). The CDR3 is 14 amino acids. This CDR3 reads CAWRRGTVDTEAFF. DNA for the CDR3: TGTGCCTGGAGGAGGGGGACGGTGGACACTGAAGCTTTCTTT.

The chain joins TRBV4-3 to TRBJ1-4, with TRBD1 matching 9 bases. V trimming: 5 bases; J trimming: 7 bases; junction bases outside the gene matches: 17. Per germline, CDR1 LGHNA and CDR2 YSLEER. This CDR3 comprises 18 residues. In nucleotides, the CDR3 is TGCGCCAGCAGCACGGACGGATTGGACAGGGGAGGTGTTGAAAAACTGTTTTTT. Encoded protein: CASSTDGLDRGGVEKLFF.

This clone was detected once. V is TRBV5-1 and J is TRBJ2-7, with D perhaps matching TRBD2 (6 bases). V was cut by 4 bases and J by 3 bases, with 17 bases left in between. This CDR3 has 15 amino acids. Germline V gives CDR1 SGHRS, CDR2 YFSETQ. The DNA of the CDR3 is TGCGCCAGCAGCCCCACCGGGAGAGCCCACTACGAGCAGTACTTC. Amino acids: CASSPTGRAHYEQYF. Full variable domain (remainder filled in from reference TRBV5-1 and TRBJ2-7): KAGVTQTPRYLIKTRGQQVTLSCSPISGHRSVSWYQQTPGQGLQFLFEYFSETQRNKGNFPGRFSGRQFSNSRSEMNVSTLELGDSALYLCASSPTGRAHYEQYFGPGTRLTVT.

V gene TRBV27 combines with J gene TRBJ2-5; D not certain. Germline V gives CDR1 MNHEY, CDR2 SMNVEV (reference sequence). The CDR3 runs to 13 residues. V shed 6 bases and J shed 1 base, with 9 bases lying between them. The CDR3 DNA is TGTGCCAGCAGGTCTGATAGCCAAGAGACCCAGTACTTC. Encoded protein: CASRSDSQETQYF.